These 20 T cell receptor beta chains originate from one sample sequenced in a study of blood T cell repertoires in COVID-19 (TCRdb year 2020). To prepare the library, the immunoSEQ multiplex PCR assay was applied. The table comes from immuneACCESS by way of TCRdb, which keeps in-frame sequences with V and J called. Part of the clones is missing from these tables; in studies checked, under half for an unresolved V gene and the rest for unknown reasons. The sample yields around 300,000 clones; approximately 88% were counted once. Over 4.5% of the sample belongs to the ten largest clones. The source material was PBMCs or T cells enriched from blood (not recorded which). The origin of the receptors is a man in his thirties or forties who had recovered from COVID-19.

The chain carries TRBV10-3 and TRBJ2-2, with D perhaps TRBD1 (6 bases). CDR3 length: 14 residues. Germline V gene data show CDR1 as ENHRY and CDR2 as SYGVKD. The V gene lost 4 bases and the J gene lost 4 bases, with 10 bases spanning the gap. The CDR3 nucleotides read TGTGCCATCAGTGGGGGGCCCCCCACCGGGGAGCTGTTTTTT. Translated, it gives CAISGGPPTGELFF.

The V gene is TRBV10-3, the J gene TRBJ2-2; D is perhaps TRBD2 (6 bases). The CDR3 length is 15 residues. The ends were cut back, 7 bases at V and 2 bases at J, with 14 bases in the middle. Germline V gene data show CDR1 as ENHRY and CDR2 as SYGVKD. The CDR3 here is CAITQLGGNTGELFF. CDR3 coding DNA: TGTGCCATCACTCAACTGGGGGGTAACACCGGGGAGCTGTTTTTT.

This sequence joins TRBV19 and TRBJ1-6, with 10 bases matching TRBD1. The CDR3 sequence is 14 residues long. The V and J ends lost 6 bases and 7 bases, in that order; junction bases with no gene match: 3. Per the germline V gene, CDR1 is LNHDA and CDR2 is SQIVND (reference sequence). The CDR3: CASSSDRGNSPLHF. The CDR3 coding sequence is TGTGCCAGTAGCTCGGACAGGGGGAATTCACCCCTCCACTTT.

The chain combines TRBV18 with TRBJ1-1; D is uncertain. Between the trimmed V and J ends, which lost 0 bases and 8 bases, there was a span of 13 bases. The CDR3 covers 14 residues. Germline lookup yields CDR1 KGHSH and CDR2 LQKENI. The CDR3 is CASSPPTGSWEAFF. The CDR3 region has the DNA TGTGCCAGCTCACCACCGACGGGTTCTTGGGAAGCTTTCTTT.

CDR3 bases: TGTGCCAGCAGCTTGAACCAGGGGAGTAGGGAGCAGTACTTC. It translates to CASSLNQGSREQYF. The chain uses TRBV11-2 and TRBJ2-7; D might be TRBD1 (6 bases). V lost 3 bases and J lost 7, with 16 bases in between. The CDR3 is 14 amino acids. From germline, CDR1 is SGHAT and CDR2 FQNNGV.

The chain carries TRBV2 and TRBJ2-3; 8 nucleotides agree with TRBD2. This CDR3 has 14 residues. Germline CDR1 and CDR2: SNHLY and FYNNEI. The J segment lost 0 bases and the V segment lost 8 bases, leaving 4 bases of the junction unmatched. Here the CDR3 DNA reads TGTGCCAGCGGGTTAGCGGGGAGCACAGATACGCAGTATTTT. Translation gives CASGLAGSTDTQYF.

Only a few counts were recorded for this clone. This chain connects TRBV6-5 to TRBJ1-1, with D perhaps matching TRBD1 (6 bases). The V end lost 8 bases, the J end lost 10 bases, and 20 bases lay between the germline ends. The CDR3 spans 13 residues. Germline V gene sequence: CDR1 MNHEY, CDR2 SVGAGI. Here the CDR3 DNA reads TGTGCCAGCGTAACAGGGCCCTTAGTTCGAGCTTTCTTT. Encoded protein: CASVTGPLVRAFF.

The chain couples TRBV19 to TRBJ1-1, with 7 bases matching TRBD1. Trimming at V came to 1 base and at J to 3 bases, leaving 8 bases not matched to a gene. This CDR3 spans 16 amino acids. Germline CDR1 and CDR2: LNHDA and SQIVND (reference sequence). CDR3 region: CASSIATTGVHTEAFF. CDR3 DNA sequence: TGTGCCAGTAGTATAGCCACAACAGGGGTACACACTGAAGCTTTCTTT.

The CDR3 here is CSVRDGYTF. Here the CDR3 DNA reads TGCAGCGTCCGGGATGGCTACACCTTC. This chain links TRBV29-1 with TRBJ1-2; no definite D call. Trimming removed 6 bases from V and 6 bases from J, with 5 bases in between. In germline, CDR1 is SQVTM, CDR2 ANQGSEA. This CDR3 has 9 amino acids.

The CDR3 here is CASSLPRLQYQETQYF. The CDR3 bases are TGTGCCAGCAGCTTGCCCCGTTTACAGTACCAAGAGACCCAGTACTTC. The chain carries TRBV5-6 and TRBJ2-5, with D unresolved. The germline gives CDR1 SGHDT, CDR2 YYEEEE. V was pared by 1 base and J by 0 bases, with 13 bases between. The CDR3 has 16 residues.

The chain uses TRBV7-9 and TRBJ2-1, with 7 nucleotides matching TRBD1. The germline gives CDR1 SEHNR, CDR2 FQNEAQ (reference sequence). With V trimmed by 5 bases and J by 5 bases, 12 bases remained unmatched. The CDR3 consists of 16 residues. The chain's CDR3 is CASSPATGTSNNEQFF. CDR3 nucleotides: TGTGCCAGCAGCCCCGCGACAGGGACGAGCAACAATGAGCAGTTCTTC.

This chain links TRBV9 with TRBJ2-2; 9 bases map to TRBD1. V lost 4 bases, J lost 6 bases, and 4 bases stayed unmatched. This CDR3 has 14 amino acids. Germline CDR1 SGDLS, CDR2 YYNGEE. The CDR3 DNA follows: TGTGCCAGCAGCTTACAGGGGGCGCCCGGGGAGCTGTTTTTT. Translating it yields CASSLQGAPGELFF.

The rearrangement joins TRBV5-4 to TRBJ1-4, with 9 bases lining up with TRBD1. From germline, CDR1 is SGHNT and CDR2 YYREEE (reference sequence). CDR3 length equals 16 residues. V shed 4 bases, J shed 3 bases, and the junction held 7 bases outside the gene matches. The chain's CDR3 is CASSRTGVRANEKLFF. Written as DNA, the CDR3 is TGTGCCAGCAGCCGGACAGGGGTTAGAGCTAATGAAAAACTGTTTTTT. The full variable domain, rest sourced from reference TRBV5-4 and TRBJ1-4, is ETGVTQSPTHLIKTRGQQVTLRCSSQSGHNTVSWYQQALGQGPQFIFQYYREEENGRGNFPPRFSGLQFPNYSSELNVNALELDDSALYLCASSRTGVRANEKLFFGSGTQLSVL.

The rearrangement joins TRBV9 to TRBJ2-7; D is ambiguous. The CDR3 covers 14 residues. Germline-derived CDR1 and CDR2 are SGDLS and YYNGEE. The V gene lost 0 bases and the J gene lost 2 bases, with 9 bases spanning the gap. The CDR3, as DNA: TGTGCCAGCAGCGTAGAGGTGCGGACCTACGAGCAGTACTTC. It codes for CASSVEVRTYEQYF.

This chain connects TRBV6-5 to TRBJ2-7; D may be TRBD1 (6 bases). Per germline, CDR1 MNHEY and CDR2 SVGAGI. The length of the CDR3 is 14 residues. The V end was cut by 10 bases, the J end by 0 bases, with 16 bases between. The CDR3 region is CATTDRLSSYEQYF. Written as DNA, the CDR3 is TGTGCCACCACAGACAGGTTGAGCTCCTACGAGCAGTACTTC.

This chain links TRBV19 with TRBJ1-2; D is unclear. Trimming pared 3 bases from V and 2 bases from J, leaving 16 bases between. Germline V lookup: CDR1 LNHDA, CDR2 SQIVND (reference sequence). The CDR3 length is 16 residues. The CDR3 here is CASSIVQLGGNYGYTF. CDR3 DNA sequence: TGTGCCAGTAGTATTGTACAGCTCGGTGGAAACTATGGCTACACCTTC.

About this clone: At the DNA level, this CDR3 is encoded by other sequences in the same sample as well. The chain employs TRBV12-3 or TRBV12-4 and TRBJ1-2, with a weak D call TRBD1 (6 bases). V was pared by 3 bases and J by 5 bases, with 7 bases between. This CDR3 is built from 12 residues. This CDR3 is CASSLGAYGYTF. The CDR3 DNA reads TGTGCCAGCAGTTTGGGGGCATATGGCTACACCTTC.

The V gene is TRBV23-1, the J gene TRBJ1-1; D not certain. TRBV23-1 is noted as an ORF with a role that remains uncertain. V was pared by 3 bases and J by 4 bases, with 9 bases between. This CDR3 contains 13 residues. CDR3 protein: CASSQISGTEAFF. CDR3 DNA: TGCGCCAGCAGTCAGATCAGCGGCACTGAAGCTTTCTTT.

This chain connects TRBV6-1 to TRBJ2-3, with 8 bases that match TRBD1. The CDR3 runs to 17 residues. Germline V gene sequence: CDR1 MNHNS, CDR2 SASEGT. J was trimmed by 3 bases and V by 2 bases; bases with no gene match: 10. In DNA, the CDR3 is TGTGCCAGCAGTGAACTAAGACAGGGGCCACTTACAGATACGCAGTATTTT. This encodes CASSELRQGPLTDTQYF.

V gene TRBV5-1 combines with J gene TRBJ1-1, with a weak D call TRBD1 (5 bases). CDR3 length: 15 amino acids. Trimming removed 4 bases from V and 1 base from J, with 14 bases in between. The germline V gene has CDR1 SGHRS and CDR2 YFSETQ. CDR3 protein: CASSQSRTQNTEAFF. The CDR3 nucleotides are TGCGCCAGCAGCCAGAGCCGGACACAGAACACTGAAGCTTTCTTT.